This T cell receptor (beta chain) was recorded in a study of tumor-infiltrating lymphocytes in primary liver carcinoma. From approximately 20-30 mg of unsorted bulk tissue, DNA and RNA were co-extracted together. Patients were treatment-naive with chronic HBV infection. Total RNA (around 510 ng) served as template for TCR beta cDNA synthesis primed by a constant-region primer. TCR beta libraries came from three nested multiplex PCR rounds using slightly modified ARM-PCR. A C-beta reverse primer was combined with TRBV1-TRBV30 forward primers in the first two PCR rounds, and each round had 10 cycles. A single record per CDR3 protein comes from TCRdb applying MiXCR to the multiplex PCR reads. The sample has about 99,000 distinct CDR3 sequences, 55% to 75% seen once. This clonotype was detected ten times or more. CDR1 MNHNS and CDR2 SASEGT come from the germline V gene. Between the trimmed V and J ends, which lost 2 bases and 7 bases, there was a span of 0 bases. CDR3 size: 10 residues.

V and J are TRBV6-1 and TRBJ2-4; D gene unclear. This TCR was sampled from a woman aged 60-75 years with primary liver carcinoma and hepatitis B virus infection. The sequencing input was liver tumor tissue from sampling region 5. Subset defined: tumor region T5, tumor centre. CDR3 DNA: TGTGCCAGCAGTGAAAACATTCAGTACTTC. Its protein is CASSENIQYF.